The 24 T cell receptor beta chains below come from one sample, sequenced in a study of breast tumors, draining lymph nodes, adjacent tissues. TCRdb processed the multiplex PCR reads anew with MiXCR; each CDR3 protein has one entry. Here the sample spans around 230,000 distinct CDR3 sequences, approximately 31% being singletons. Samples came from axillary lymph nodes draining the breast cancer. What was sequenced was axillary lymph node tissue. The receptor source for this set is a female donor with breast cancer. Some clones in this sample may be carry-over from other donors' samples.

This clonotype appeared many times. This chain links TRBV20-1 with TRBJ2-1, with D unresolved. Germline V lookup: CDR1 DFQATT, CDR2 SNEGSKA (reference sequence). Trimming stripped 6 bases from V and 6 bases from J, with 15 bases between. The CDR3 consists of 13 residues. In DNA form, the CDR3 reads TGCAGTGCCCCCGCCCAGGTAGGCAATGAGCAGTTCTTC. Translated: CSAPAQVGNEQFF.

This clonotype was seen ten or more times. This chain links TRBV28 with TRBJ1-4; no firm D call. V was clipped by 3 bases and J by 8 bases, with 13 bases between them. Germline CDR1 and CDR2: MDHEN and SYDVKM. This CDR3 has 14 amino acids. The CDR3 protein is CASSFGGKEEKLFF. The CDR3, as DNA: TGTGCCAGCAGTTTCGGAGGTAAAGAGGAAAAACTGTTTTTT.

The chain couples TRBV20-1 to TRBJ2-7; no definite D call. The CDR3 runs 13 residues. From germline, CDR1 is DFQATT and CDR2 SNEGSKA (reference sequence). The ends were cut back, 0 bases at V and 0 bases at J, with 6 bases in the middle. The CDR3 reads CSARDGYSYEQYF. The CDR3 nucleotides read TGCAGTGCTAGAGACGGCTACTCCTACGAGCAGTACTTC.

This clonotype was counted at least ten times. This chain uses TRBV24-1 with TRBJ2-5, with D unclear. V was clipped by 2 bases and J by 5 bases, with 14 bases between them. The CDR3 consists of 15 residues. Germline V lookup: CDR1 KGHDR, CDR2 SFDVKD. The CDR3, as DNA: TGTGCCACCAGTGATTCGAGGACCGCCCGTGAGACCCAGTACTTC. It specifies CATSDSRTARETQYF.

There are many counts of this clonotype. This chain links TRBV19 with TRBJ2-1; TRBD2 matches 13 bases. Germline V CDR1 and CDR2: LNHDA, SQIVND (reference sequence). With V trimmed by 4 bases and J by 8 bases, 2 bases remained unmatched. The CDR3 runs 14 residues. The CDR3 coding sequence is TGTGCCAGTAGTAGGACTAGCGGGAGATATGAGCAGTTCTTC. Protein product: CASSRTSGRYEQFF. Complete variable domain (other parts from reference TRBV19 and TRBJ2-1): DGGITQSPKYLFRKEGQNVTLSCEQNLNHDAMYWYRQDPGQGLRLIYYSQIVNDFQKGDIAEGYSVSREKKESFPLTVTSAQKNPTAFYLCASSRTSGRYEQFFGPGTRLTVL.

At least ten counts were recorded for this clonotype. The chain carries TRBV20-1 and TRBJ2-5; D call uncertain. The V and J ends lost 0 bases and 5 bases respectively, with 13 bases between them. The CDR3 contains 14 residues. Germline CDR1 and CDR2: DFQATT and SNEGSKA (reference sequence). In nucleotides, the CDR3 is TGCAGTGCTAGAGATTCGACCTCTCTTGAGACCCAGTACTTC. This codes for CSARDSTSLETQYF.

Ten or more counts support this clonotype. Possible read error: a much larger clone is one base away. The rearrangement joins TRBV5-6 to TRBJ2-3; possible D gene TRBD1, 5 bases. The germline gives CDR1 SGHDT, CDR2 YYEEEE. The ends were cut back, 4 bases at V and 1 base at J, with 13 bases in the middle. This CDR3 is 15 amino acids long. CDR3 nucleotide sequence: TGTGCCAGCAGCCCGAATGGGGCCGGCACAGATACGCAGTATTTT. Translating it yields CASSPNGAGTDTQYF.

This clonotype was seen a single time. V usage is TRBV20-1 and J usage is TRBJ2-5; 7 bases line up with TRBD2. The CDR3 is 13 residues long. The germline V gene has CDR1 DFQATT and CDR2 SNEGSKA (reference sequence). Germline trimming cut 3 bases from V and 5 bases from J; bases unmatched to any gene: 6. CDR3 residues: CSASRPGRETQYF. As DNA, the CDR3 is TGCAGTGCTAGTCGGCCCGGGAGGGAGACCCAGTACTTC.

This clonotype was detected many times. V is TRBV2 and J is TRBJ2-5; a possible D gene is TRBD1 (6 bases). CDR3 length: 13 amino acids. The germline V and J ends were trimmed by 4 bases and 5 bases, with 11 bases remaining between them. The germline CDR1 and CDR2 sequences are SNHLY and FYNNEI. The CDR3 is CASSGTGIETQYF. The CDR3 nucleotides are TGTGCCAGCAGTGGAACAGGGATCGAGACCCAGTACTTC. Filled out from reference TRBV2 and TRBJ2-5, the complete variable domain reads EPEVTQTPSHQVTQMGQEVILRCVPISNHLYFYWYRQILGQKVEFLVSFYNNEISEKSEIFDDQFSVERPDGSNFTLKIRSTKLEDSAMYFCASSGTGIETQYFGPGTRLLVL.

This chain connects TRBV28 to TRBJ1-1, with no clear D. CDR1 and CDR2 from the germline V gene are MDHEN and SYDVKM. The germline V and J ends were trimmed by 5 bases and 3 bases, with 1 base remaining between them. This CDR3 contains 10 residues. The CDR3 protein is CASSHTEAFF. For the CDR3, the DNA is TGTGCCAGCAGTCACACTGAAGCTTTCTTT.

Regarding this clonotype: A much larger clone sits a single nucleotide away, making a read error possible. V is TRBV30 and J is TRBJ1-6; 7 nucleotides line up with TRBD1. The J segment lost 5 bases and the V segment lost 8 bases, leaving 9 bases of the junction unmatched. The CDR3 runs 14 residues. Germline V gene sequence: CDR1 GTSNPN, CDR2 SVGIG (reference sequence). Here the CDR3 reads CARTYGQDNSPLHF. Here the CDR3 DNA reads TGTGCCCGGACCTACGGACAGGATAATTCACCCCTCCACTTT.

A word on this clonotype: A much larger clone is a single base away; this may be a read error. DNA for the CDR3: TGTGCCAGCAGTGAACCGAACAGGGGAGAGACCCGGTACTTC. Translated: CASSEPNRGETRYF. The V gene is TRBV25-1, the J gene TRBJ2-5; 7 positions match TRBD1. Germline CDR1 and CDR2: MGHDK and SYGVNS. The CDR3 sequence is 14 residues long.

This rearrangement joins TRBV24-1 to TRBJ2-4; D is perhaps TRBD1 or TRBD2 (6 bases each). This CDR3 is 16 amino acids long. CDR1 is KGHDR, CDR2 SFDVKD, per germline. The ends were cut back, 5 bases at V and 4 bases at J, with 17 bases in the middle. The CDR3 DNA sequence: TGTGCCACCAGTGCTCTAGGGGGGAGTGGAAAAAACATTCAGTACTTC. Its protein is CATSALGGSGKNIQYF.

This clonotype was counted at least ten times. The rearrangement joins TRBV30 to TRBJ1-2, with 10 positions matching TRBD1. CDR3 length: 12 residues. The germline V gene has CDR1 GTSNPN and CDR2 SVGIG (reference sequence). The trim removed 4 bases at V and 8 bases at J, leaving 4 bases unmatched. The DNA of the CDR3 is TGTGCCTGGAAGGGGGACAGGGGAGGCTACACCTTC. This encodes CAWKGDRGGYTF.

The chain joins TRBV2 to TRBJ1-5, with D hard to call. Looked up from germline, CDR1 is SNHLY and CDR2 is FYNNEI. The CDR3 has 16 amino acids. Trimming removed 6 bases at V and 0 bases at J, with 15 bases between. CDR3 DNA: TGTGCCAGCAGCTTTGACCATCTCTATAGCAATCAGCCCCAGCATTTT. Translated, it gives CASSFDHLYSNQPQHF. The full variable domain, with the rest looked up from reference TRBV2 and TRBJ1-5, is EPEVTQTPSHQVTQMGQEVILRCVPISNHLYFYWYRQILGQKVEFLVSFYNNEISEKSEIFDDQFSVERPDGSNFTLKIRSTKLEDSAMYFCASSFDHLYSNQPQHFGDGTRLSIL.

The rearrangement joins TRBV20-1 to TRBJ2-1; TRBD2 aligns across 9 bases. This CDR3 has 14 residues. With 3 bases clipped from V and 10 bases from J, the junction kept 10 bases outside the gene matches. Germline V gives CDR1 DFQATT, CDR2 SNEGSKA (reference sequence). The CDR3, as DNA: TGCAGTGCTAGCGTCTGGCGGGAGGGAGGGGAGCAGTTCTTC. This translates into CSASVWREGGEQFF.

V gene TRBV20-1 combines with J gene TRBJ2-2; the D is unclear. This CDR3 is built from 12 residues. Between the trimmed V and J ends, which lost 0 bases and 5 bases, there was a span of 4 bases. CDR1 and CDR2 from the germline V gene are DFQATT and SNEGSKA (reference sequence). CDR3 in amino acids: CSAREPTGELFF. Written as DNA, the CDR3 is TGCAGTGCTAGAGAACCTACCGGGGAGCTGTTTTTT.

This clonotype was counted ten times or more. The chain carries TRBV4-1 and TRBJ2-7; D might be TRBD2 (6 bases). Trimming cost V 0 bases and J 1 base, with 13 bases left between them. Germline CDR1 is MGHRA and CDR2 is YSYEKL. The CDR3 sequence is 16 residues long. The CDR3 spells CASSQDAGSESYEQYF. The DNA of the CDR3 is TGCGCCAGCAGCCAAGATGCGGGGTCTGAATCCTACGAGCAGTACTTC.

There are many counts of this clonotype. V gene TRBV19 combines with J gene TRBJ1-6; D unclear. The V and J ends lost 6 bases and 10 bases respectively, with 13 bases between them. This CDR3 contains 13 residues. CDR1 and CDR2 from the germline V gene are LNHDA and SQIVND (reference sequence). CDR3 sequence reads: CASRPAGRSPLHF. The CDR3 DNA reads as TGTGCCAGTAGGCCGGCTGGGCGATCACCCCTCCACTTT.

The V gene is TRBV24-1, the J gene TRBJ1-5; 8 positions agree with TRBD1. V trimming: 4 bases; J trimming: 14 bases; junction bases outside the gene matches: 18. This CDR3 region has 16 residues. CDR1 KGHDR and CDR2 SFDVKD come from the germline V gene. The CDR3 nucleotides read TGTGCCACCAGTGACAAAGTGACAGGGGACCACGGCAATGAGCATTTT. It translates to CATSDKVTGDHGNEHF.

Details on this clonotype: One end of the junction varies from germline; a read error may be responsible. V is TRBV2 and J is TRBJ2-2; the D gene could be TRBD1 or TRBD2 (5 bases each). Germline V gene lookup returns CDR1 SNHLY and CDR2 FYNNEI. CDR3 length equals 12 residues. CDR3 sequence (DNA): TGTGCCGGCCATTTGGGGACCGGGGAGCCGTTTTTT. It is translated as CAGHLGTGEPFF.

The chain has TRBV6-2 or TRBV6-3 and TRBJ1-5, with 9 bases aligning to TRBD1. The J call is uncertain, as TRBJ2-3 better fits the DNA end. Germline values: CDR1 MNHEY, CDR2 SVGEGT. The CDR3 spans 17 residues. CDR3: CASSPQEYRGPGQPQYF. Here the CDR3 DNA reads TGTGCCAGCAGCCCACAAGAATACAGGGGGCCCGGTCAGCCCCAGTATTTT.

V usage is TRBV6-1 and J usage is TRBJ2-5, with 7 bases aligning to TRBD2. CDR1 is MNHNS and CDR2 is SASEGT in the germline V gene. After removal of 5 bases from V and 7 bases from J, the junction contained 16 bases not matched to a gene. This CDR3 has 16 amino acids. The CDR3 protein is CASSSSFEGPGGTQYF. CDR3 bases: TGTGCCAGCAGTTCCTCGTTTGAAGGTCCGGGGGGGACCCAGTACTTC.

The chain carries TRBV28 and TRBJ1-5, with a possible D match to TRBD1 (5 bases). The CDR3 consists of 15 residues. Trimming pared 10 bases from V and 7 bases from J, leaving 23 bases between. The germline CDR1 and CDR2 sequences are MDHEN and SYDVKM. The CDR3 is CANSQGDGDGQPQHF. The CDR3 coding sequence is TGTGCCAACAGCCAAGGGGACGGCGATGGGCAGCCCCAGCATTTT.